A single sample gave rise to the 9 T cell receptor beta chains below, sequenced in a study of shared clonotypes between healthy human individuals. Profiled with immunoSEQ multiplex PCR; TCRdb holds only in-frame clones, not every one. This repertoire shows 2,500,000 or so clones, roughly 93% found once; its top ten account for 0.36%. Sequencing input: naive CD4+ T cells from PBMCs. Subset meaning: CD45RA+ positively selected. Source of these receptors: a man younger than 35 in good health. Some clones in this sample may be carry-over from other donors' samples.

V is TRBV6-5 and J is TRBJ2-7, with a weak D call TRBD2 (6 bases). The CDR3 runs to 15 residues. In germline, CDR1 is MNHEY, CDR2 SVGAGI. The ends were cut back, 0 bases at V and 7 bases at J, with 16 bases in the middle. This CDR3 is CASSYSTVMEGEQYF. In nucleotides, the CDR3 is TGTGCCAGCAGTTACTCGACGGTTATGGAGGGGGAGCAGTACTTC.

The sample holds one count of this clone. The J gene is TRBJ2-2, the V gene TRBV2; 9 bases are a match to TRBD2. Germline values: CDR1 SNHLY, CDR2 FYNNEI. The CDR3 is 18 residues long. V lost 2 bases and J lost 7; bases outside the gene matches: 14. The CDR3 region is CASSEIIYAGGRGGELFF. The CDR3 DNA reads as TGTGCCAGCAGTGAAATCATTTACGCGGGAGGGCGTGGCGGGGAGCTGTTTTTT. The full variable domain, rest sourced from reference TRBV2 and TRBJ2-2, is EPEVTQTPSHQVTQMGQEVILRCVPISNHLYFYWYRQILGQKVEFLVSFYNNEISEKSEIFDDQFSVERPDGSNFTLKIRSTKLEDSAMYFCASSEIIYAGGRGGELFFGEGSRLTVL.

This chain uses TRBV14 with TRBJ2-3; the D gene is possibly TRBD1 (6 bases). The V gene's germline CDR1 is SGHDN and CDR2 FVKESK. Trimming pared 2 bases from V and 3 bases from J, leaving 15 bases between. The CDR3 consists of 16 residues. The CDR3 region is CASSQSGGHWTDTQYF. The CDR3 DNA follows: TGTGCCAGCAGCCAATCTGGGGGCCACTGGACAGATACGCAGTATTTT. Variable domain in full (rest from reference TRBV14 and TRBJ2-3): EAGVTQFPSHSVIEKGQTVTLRCDPISGHDNLYWYRRVMGKEIKFLLHFVKESKQDESGMPNNRFLAERTGGTYSTLKVQPAELEDSGVYFCASSQSGGHWTDTQYFGPGTRLTVL.

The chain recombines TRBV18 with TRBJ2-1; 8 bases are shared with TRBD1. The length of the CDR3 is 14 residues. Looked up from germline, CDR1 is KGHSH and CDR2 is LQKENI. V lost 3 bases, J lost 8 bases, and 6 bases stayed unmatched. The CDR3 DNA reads TGTGCCAGCTCACCTCCAGGGGGCATTTATGAGCAGTTCTTC. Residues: CASSPPGGIYEQFF.

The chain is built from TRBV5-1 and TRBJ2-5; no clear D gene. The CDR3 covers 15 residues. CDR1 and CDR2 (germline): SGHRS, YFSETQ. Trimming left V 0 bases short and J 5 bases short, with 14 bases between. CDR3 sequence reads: CASSLAGTTAETQYF. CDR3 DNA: TGCGCCAGCAGCTTGGCAGGTACCACAGCGGAGACCCAGTACTTC.

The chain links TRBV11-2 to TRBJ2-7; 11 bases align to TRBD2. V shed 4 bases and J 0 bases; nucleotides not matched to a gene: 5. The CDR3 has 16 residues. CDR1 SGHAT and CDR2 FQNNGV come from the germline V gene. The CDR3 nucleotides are TGTGCCAGCAGCTATTCCGGGACTAGCGGCTCCTACGAGCAGTACTTC. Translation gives CASSYSGTSGSYEQYF.

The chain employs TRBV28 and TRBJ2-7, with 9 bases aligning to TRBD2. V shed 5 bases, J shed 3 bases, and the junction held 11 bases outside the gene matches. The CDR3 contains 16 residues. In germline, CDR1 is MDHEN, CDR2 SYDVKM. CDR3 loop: CASSPSGVAGVYEQYF. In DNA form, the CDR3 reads TGTGCCAGCAGTCCCTCGGGGGTAGCGGGAGTCTACGAGCAGTACTTC. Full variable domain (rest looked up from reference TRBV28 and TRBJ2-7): DVKVTQSSRYLVKRTGEKVFLECVQDMDHENMFWYRQDPGLGLRLIYFSYDVKMKEKGDIPEGYSVSREKKERFSLILESASTNQTSMYLCASSPSGVAGVYEQYFGPGTRLTVT.

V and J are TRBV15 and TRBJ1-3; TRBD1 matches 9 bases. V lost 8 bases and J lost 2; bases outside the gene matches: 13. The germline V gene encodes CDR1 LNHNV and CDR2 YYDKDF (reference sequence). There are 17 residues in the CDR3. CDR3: CATSKYGTGSAGNTIYF. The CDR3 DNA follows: TGTGCCACCTCTAAGTACGGGACAGGGTCCGCTGGAAACACCATATATTTT. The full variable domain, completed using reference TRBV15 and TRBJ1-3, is DAMVIQNPRYQVTQFGKPVTLSCSQTLNHNVMYWYQQKSSQAPKLLFHYYDKDFNNEADTPDNFQSRRPNTSFCFLDIRSPGLGDTAMYLCATSKYGTGSAGNTIYFGEGSWLTVV.

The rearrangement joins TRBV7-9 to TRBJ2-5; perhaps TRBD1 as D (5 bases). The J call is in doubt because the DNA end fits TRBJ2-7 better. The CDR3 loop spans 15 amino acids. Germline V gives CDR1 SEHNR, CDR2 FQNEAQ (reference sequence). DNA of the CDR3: TGTGCCAGCAGGCCTACCTACCAGGGTACCTACGAGCAGTACTTC. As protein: CASRPTYQGTYEQYF.